What follows are 8 T cell receptor beta chains derived from one specimen sequenced in a study of response to subunit inactivated influenza vaccine. TCRdb re-called the RT-PCR reads with MiXCR, one entry per CDR3 protein. The sample includes 550,000 to 600,000 distinct CDR3 sequences, approximately 12% of them seen just once. The sample was PBMCs from blood, taken on the day of vaccination. The receptors were sampled from a man aged 45-65 years who received an inactivated influenza vaccine.

There are a few counts of this clonotype. This chain links TRBV20-1 with TRBJ1-1; D uncertain. Germline CDR1 and CDR2: DFQATT and SNEGSKA (reference sequence). V lost 6 bases and J 7 bases, leaving 9 bases between the germline ends. The CDR3 sequence is 10 residues long. This CDR3 reads CSAQRVEAFF. In DNA, the CDR3 is TGCAGTGCGCAGCGAGTTGAAGCTTTCTTT.

This clonotype was seen repeatedly, ten times or more. V and J are TRBV7-9 and TRBJ1-1; D is unclear. The germline gives CDR1 SEHNR, CDR2 FQNEAQ (reference sequence). The CDR3 length is 14 residues. Trimming took 4 bases from V and 0 from J, leaving 9 bases between them. Here the CDR3 reads CASSSSRMNTEAFF. The CDR3 nucleotides read TGTGCCAGCAGCTCGAGTAGAATGAACACTGAAGCTTTCTTT.

This chain joins TRBV20-1 and TRBJ2-3, with D tentatively TRBD2 (7 bases). Trimming took off 1 base at V and 6 bases at J, with 17 bases between the two ends. The CDR3 is made up of 15 amino acids. Germline CDR1 is DFQATT and CDR2 is SNEGSKA (reference sequence). In nucleotides, the CDR3 is TGCAGTGCTAGAGGATCTCGGGGGGCCAGCGATACGCAGTATTTT. This codes for CSARGSRGASDTQYF.

V is TRBV7-6 and J is TRBJ2-2, with 14 nucleotides matching TRBD2. V shed 4 bases, J shed 7 bases, and the junction held 5 bases outside the gene matches. The CDR3 covers 16 residues. The germline CDR1 and CDR2 sequences are SGHVS and FNYEAQ. The CDR3 DNA reads TGTGCCAGCAGCTCGGGACTAGCGGGAGTAAACGGGGAGCTGTTTTTT. It encodes CASSSGLAGVNGELFF.

This chain connects TRBV29-1 to TRBJ2-1; D ambiguous. V shed 6 bases and J shed 4 bases, with 7 bases lying between them. Germline V gene sequence: CDR1 SQVTM, CDR2 ANQGSEA. This CDR3 spans 11 amino acids. The CDR3 coding sequence is TGCAGCGTACCCCGTTACAATGAGCAGTTCTTC. It encodes CSVPRYNEQFF.

This clonotype was seen ten or more times. CDR3 sequence: CASSEATTYEQYF. CDR3 in DNA: TGTGCCAGCAGTGAAGCTACTACCTACGAGCAGTACTTC. The chain links TRBV6-1 to TRBJ2-7; D gene unclear. Per the germline V gene, CDR1 is MNHNS and CDR2 is SASEGT. Trimming took off 0 bases at V and 2 bases at J, with 5 bases between the two ends. This CDR3 has 13 amino acids.

The chain links TRBV10-3 to TRBJ2-3; TRBD2 aligns across 8 bases. Trimming at V came to 0 bases and at J to 4 bases, leaving 9 bases not matched to a gene. The germline gives CDR1 ENHRY, CDR2 SYGVKD. The CDR3 sequence is 17 residues long. CDR3 DNA sequence: TGTGCCATCAGTGAGTCGTTGAACGGGGGGGCCTCAGATACGCAGTATTTT. Residues: CAISESLNGGASDTQYF.

The V call is TRBV7-2, the J call TRBJ2-3; D remains ambiguous. V gave up 5 bases and J gave up 5 bases, with 11 bases separating them. CDR1 and CDR2 from the germline V gene are SGHTA and FQGNSA. This CDR3 is 13 amino acids long. The CDR3 here is CASSTPWQDTQYF. CDR3 bases: TGTGCCAGCAGCACCCCCTGGCAAGATACGCAGTATTTT.